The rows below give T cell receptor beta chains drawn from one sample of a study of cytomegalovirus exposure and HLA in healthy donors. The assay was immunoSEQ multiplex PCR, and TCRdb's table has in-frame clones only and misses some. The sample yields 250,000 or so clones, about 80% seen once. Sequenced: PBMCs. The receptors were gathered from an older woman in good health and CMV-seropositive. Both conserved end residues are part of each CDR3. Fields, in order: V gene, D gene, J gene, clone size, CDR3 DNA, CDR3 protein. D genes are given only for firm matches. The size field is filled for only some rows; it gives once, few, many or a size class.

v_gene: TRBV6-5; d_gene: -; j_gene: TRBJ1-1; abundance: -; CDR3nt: TGTGCCAGCCAGTTACAGGGATCTGAAGCTTTCTTT; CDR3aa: CASQLQGSEAFF
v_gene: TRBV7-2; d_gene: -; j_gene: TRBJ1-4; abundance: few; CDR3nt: TGTGCCAGCAGCACCCTAGGGGGAAAACTGTTTTTT; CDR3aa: CASSTLGGKLFF
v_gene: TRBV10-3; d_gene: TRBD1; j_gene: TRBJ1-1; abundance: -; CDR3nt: TGTGCCATCAGTGCGGACAGGGGCCCCGCTTTCTTT; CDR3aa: CAISADRGPAFF
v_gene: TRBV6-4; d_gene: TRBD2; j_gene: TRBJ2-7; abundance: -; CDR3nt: TGTGCCAGCAGTGACTCCCTAGCGGATTACTCCTACGAGCAGTACTTC; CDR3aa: CASSDSLADYSYEQYF
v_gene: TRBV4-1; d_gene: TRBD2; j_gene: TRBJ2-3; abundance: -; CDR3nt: TGCGCCAGCAGCCAAGAATGGGCAGCGGGAGGGTTCACAGATACGCAGTATTTT; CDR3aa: CASSQEWAAGGFTDTQYF
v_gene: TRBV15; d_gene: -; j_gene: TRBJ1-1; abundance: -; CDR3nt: TGTGCCACCAGCAGCCGGGACTACAGGGCTGAAGCTTTCTTT; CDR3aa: CATSSRDYRAEAFF
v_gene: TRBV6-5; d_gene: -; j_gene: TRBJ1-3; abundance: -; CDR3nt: TGTGCCAGCAGTTATCGGGTCTCTGGAAACACCATATATTTT; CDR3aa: CASSYRVSGNTIYF
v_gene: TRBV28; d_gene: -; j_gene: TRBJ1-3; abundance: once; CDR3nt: TGTGCCAGCAGTTTATCAACGGGTCACACCATATATTTT; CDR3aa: CASSLSTGHTIYF
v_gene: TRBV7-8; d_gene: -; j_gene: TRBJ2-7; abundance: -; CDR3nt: TGTGCCAGCAGCTTAAATCGAGGAGGAGGGACAGTGAGCTCCTACGAGCAGTACTTC; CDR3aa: CASSLNRGGGTVSSYEQYF
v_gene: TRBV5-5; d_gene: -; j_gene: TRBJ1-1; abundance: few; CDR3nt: TGTGCCAGCAGCTTGGTCGGGGGTAACACTGAAGCTTTCTTT; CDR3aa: CASSLVGGNTEAFF
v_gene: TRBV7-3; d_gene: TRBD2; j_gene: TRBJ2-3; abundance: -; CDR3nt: TGTGCCAGCAGCCCTACTCAGACTAGCGGGAGGACCACAGATACGCAGTATTTT; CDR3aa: CASSPTQTSGRTTDTQYF
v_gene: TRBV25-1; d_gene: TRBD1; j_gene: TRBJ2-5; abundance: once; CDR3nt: TGTGCCAGCACCCGGACAGGGAAGGAGACCCAGTACTTC; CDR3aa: CASTRTGKETQYF
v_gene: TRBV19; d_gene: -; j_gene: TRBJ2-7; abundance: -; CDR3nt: TGTGCCAGTAGCCCCCCCGGGTCCCTCTACGAGCAGTACTTC; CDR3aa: CASSPPGSLYEQYF
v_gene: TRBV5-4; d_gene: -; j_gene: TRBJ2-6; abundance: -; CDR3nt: TGTGCCAGTACTGGACAGATTCACTCTGGGGCCAACGTCCTGACTTTC; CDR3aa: CASTGQIHSGANVLTF
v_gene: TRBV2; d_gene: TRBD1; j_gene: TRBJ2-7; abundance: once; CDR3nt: TGTGCCAGCAGTGGAAGGGACAGGCAAAGCTACGAGCAGTACTTC; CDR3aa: CASSGRDRQSYEQYF
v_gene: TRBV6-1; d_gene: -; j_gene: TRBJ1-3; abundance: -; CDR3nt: TGTGCCAGCAGTGAAGTAAAAGCAACTGGAAACACCATATATTTT; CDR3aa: CASSEVKATGNTIYF
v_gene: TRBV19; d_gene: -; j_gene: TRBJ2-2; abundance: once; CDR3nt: TGTGCCAGAACAAAACGAGGCCCCACCGGGGAGCTGTTTTTT; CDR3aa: CARTKRGPTGELFF
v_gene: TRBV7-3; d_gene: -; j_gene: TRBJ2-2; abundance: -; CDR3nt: TGTGCCAGCAGCCCACAGGGGACTTCGAACACCGGGGAGCTGTTTTTT; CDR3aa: CASSPQGTSNTGELFF
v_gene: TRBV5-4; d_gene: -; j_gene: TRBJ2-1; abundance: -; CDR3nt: TGTGCCAGCAGCTTGGCGACAGACAATGAGCAGTTCTTC; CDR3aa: CASSLATDNEQFF
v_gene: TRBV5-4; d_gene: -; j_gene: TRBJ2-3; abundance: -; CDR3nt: TGTGCCAGCAGCTCAGAGCCGGGAGATACGCAGTATTTT; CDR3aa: CASSSEPGDTQYF
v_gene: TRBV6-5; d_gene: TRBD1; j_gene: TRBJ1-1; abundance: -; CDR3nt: TGTGCCAGCAGTTATACCCGGGACAGTGAAGCTTTCTTT; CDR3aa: CASSYTRDSEAFF
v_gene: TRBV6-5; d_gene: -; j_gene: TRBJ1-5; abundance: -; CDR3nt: TGTGCCAGCAGTTGGACAGGCAATCAGCCCCAGCATTTT; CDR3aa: CASSWTGNQPQHF
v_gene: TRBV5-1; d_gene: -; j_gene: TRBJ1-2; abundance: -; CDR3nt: TGCGCCAGCAGACTGGGGGCGGAGAATTTGGACTACACCTTC; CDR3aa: CASRLGAENLDYTF
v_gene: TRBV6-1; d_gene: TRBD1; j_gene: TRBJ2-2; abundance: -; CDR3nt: TGTGCCAGCAGCAGACAGGGGGCTGACGGGGAGCTGTTTTTT; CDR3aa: CASSRQGADGELFF
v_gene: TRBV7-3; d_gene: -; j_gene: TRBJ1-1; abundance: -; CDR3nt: TGTGCCAGCAGCTTCGGAGGGGACACTGAAGCTTTCTTT; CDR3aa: CASSFGGDTEAFF
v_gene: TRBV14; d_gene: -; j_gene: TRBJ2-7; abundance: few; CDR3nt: TGTGCCAGCAGCCACCCAGGGGCGGTCTCCTACGAGCAGTACTTC; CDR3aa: CASSHPGAVSYEQYF
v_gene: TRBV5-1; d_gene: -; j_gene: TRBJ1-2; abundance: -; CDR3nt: TGCGCCAGCAGATTGACAGGCTTTGGCTACACCTTC; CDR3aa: CASRLTGFGYTF
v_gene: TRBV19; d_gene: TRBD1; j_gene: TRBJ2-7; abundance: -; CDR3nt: TGTGCCAGTAGTATGGGTGGACAGGGACCCTACGAGCAGTACTTC; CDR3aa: CASSMGGQGPYEQYF
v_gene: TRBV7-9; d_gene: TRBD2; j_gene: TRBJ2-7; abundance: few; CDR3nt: TGTGCCAGCAGACCTTTTCTAGCGGGAGACGAAAACGAGCAGTACTTC; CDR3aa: CASRPFLAGDENEQYF
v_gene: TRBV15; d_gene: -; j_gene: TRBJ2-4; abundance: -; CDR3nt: TGTGCCACCAGCAGTGGGACACTCGGAAACATTCAGTACTTC; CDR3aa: CATSSGTLGNIQYF
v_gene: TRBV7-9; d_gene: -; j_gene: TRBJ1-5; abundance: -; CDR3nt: TGTGCCAGCAGCCATCAGGGTGGAAATCAGCCCCAGCATTTT; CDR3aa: CASSHQGGNQPQHF
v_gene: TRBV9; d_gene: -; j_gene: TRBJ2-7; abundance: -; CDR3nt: TGTGCCAGCAGCGTAGGGAGTGGGGGGAGAACCTACGAGCAGTACTTC; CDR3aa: CASSVGSGGRTYEQYF
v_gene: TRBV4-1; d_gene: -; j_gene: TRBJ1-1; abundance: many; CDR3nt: TGCGCCAGCAGCCAAGGAAGCAACACTGAAGCTTTCTTT; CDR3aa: CASSQGSNTEAFF
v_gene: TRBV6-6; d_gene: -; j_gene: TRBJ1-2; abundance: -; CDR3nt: TGTGCCAGCAGTTACTCGAGTGGAGCGACTTATGGCTACACCTTC; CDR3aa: CASSYSSGATYGYTF
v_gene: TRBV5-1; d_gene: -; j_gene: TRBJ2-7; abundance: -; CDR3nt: TGCGCCAGCAGCCCCGGGAAGGTCTACGAGCAGTACTTC; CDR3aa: CASSPGKVYEQYF
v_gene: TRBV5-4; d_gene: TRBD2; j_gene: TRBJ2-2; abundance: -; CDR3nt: TGTGCCAGCAGCTTTCAGGGCGGGAGGGCCGTCGGGGAGCTGTTTTTT; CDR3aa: CASSFQGGRAVGELFF
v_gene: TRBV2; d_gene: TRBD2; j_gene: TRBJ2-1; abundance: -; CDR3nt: TGTGCCAGCAGTGACCGGACTAGCGGATACAATGAGCAGTTCTTC; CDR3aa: CASSDRTSGYNEQFF
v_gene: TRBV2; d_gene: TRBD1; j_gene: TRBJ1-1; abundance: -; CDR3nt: TGTGCCAGCAGAACAGGGGGCGCGACGAACACTGAAGCTTTCTTT; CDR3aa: CASRTGGATNTEAFF
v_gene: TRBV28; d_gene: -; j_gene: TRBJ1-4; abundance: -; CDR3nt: TGTGCCAGCAATAACTCGGGACAACGTGGGGAACTGTTTTTT; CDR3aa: CASNNSGQRGELFF
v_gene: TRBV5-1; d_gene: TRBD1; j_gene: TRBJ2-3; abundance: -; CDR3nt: TGCGCCAGCAGCCCACGGACAGGGGGCGCAGATACGCAGTATTTT; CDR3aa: CASSPRTGGADTQYF
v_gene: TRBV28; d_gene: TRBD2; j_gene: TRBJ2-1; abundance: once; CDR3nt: TGTGCCAGCAGGTCCGGGACTAGCCTCAACAATGAGCAGTTCTTC; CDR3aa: CASRSGTSLNNEQFF
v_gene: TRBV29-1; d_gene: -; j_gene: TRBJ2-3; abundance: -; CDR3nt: TGCAGCGTGGGGGTCCGGGGGATAGATACGCAGTATTTT; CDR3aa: CSVGVRGIDTQYF
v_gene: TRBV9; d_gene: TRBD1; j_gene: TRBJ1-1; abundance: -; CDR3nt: TGTGCCAGCAGCGAGGGACAGGGGGCGAACACTGAAGCTTTCTTT; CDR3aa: CASSEGQGANTEAFF
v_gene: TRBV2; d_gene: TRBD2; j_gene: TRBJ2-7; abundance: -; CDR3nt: TGTGCCAGCAGGAGCGTAGCGGGAGGGCCGAACGAGCAGTACTTC; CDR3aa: CASRSVAGGPNEQYF
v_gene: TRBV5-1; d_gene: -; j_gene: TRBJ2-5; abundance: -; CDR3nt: TGCGCCAGCAGCTTTCGTGGGGCCTGGGAAGAGACCCAGTACTTC; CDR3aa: CASSFRGAWEETQYF
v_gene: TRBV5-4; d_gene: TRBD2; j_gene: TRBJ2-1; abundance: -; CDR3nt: TGTGCCAGCAGCTTGGAGAGCGGGGGGAACAATGAGCAGTTCTTC; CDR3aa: CASSLESGGNNEQFF
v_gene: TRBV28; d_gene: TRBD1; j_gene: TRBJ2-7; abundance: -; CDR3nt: TGTGCCAGCAGTTTGACAGGGCCCTACGAGCAGTACTTC; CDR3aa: CASSLTGPYEQYF
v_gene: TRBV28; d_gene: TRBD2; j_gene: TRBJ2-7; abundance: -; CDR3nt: TGTGCCAGCAGTTTTAGCGGGCCCATCTCCTACGAGCAGTACTTC; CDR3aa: CASSFSGPISYEQYF
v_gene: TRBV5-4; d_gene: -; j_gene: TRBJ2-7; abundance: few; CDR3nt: TGTGCCAGCAGTTTCGCCCGGGGCTACGAGCAGTACTTC; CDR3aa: CASSFARGYEQYF
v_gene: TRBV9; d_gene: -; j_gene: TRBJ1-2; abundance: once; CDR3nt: TGTGCCAGCAGCGCCTCCGGGACAAATAACTATGGCTACACCTTC; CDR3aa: CASSASGTNNYGYTF
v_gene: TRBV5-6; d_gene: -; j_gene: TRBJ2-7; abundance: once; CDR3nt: TGTGCCAGCAGCTTAATACAGAGCAGCTCCTACGAGCAGTACTTC; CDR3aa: CASSLIQSSSYEQYF
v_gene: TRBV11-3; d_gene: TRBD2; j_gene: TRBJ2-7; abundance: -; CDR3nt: TGTGCCAGCAGCCCTGGGGACCAGCGGGGATACGAGCAGTACTTC; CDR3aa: CASSPGDQRGYEQYF
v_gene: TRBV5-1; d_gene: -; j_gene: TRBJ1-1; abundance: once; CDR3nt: TGCGCCAGCAGCTATGGGGGGTTGGGCACTGAAGCTTTCTTT; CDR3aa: CASSYGGLGTEAFF
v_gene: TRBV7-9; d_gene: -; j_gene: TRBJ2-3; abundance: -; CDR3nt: TGTGCCAGCAGCCCCCGGGACTCAGGACGTCCAGATACGCAGTATTTT; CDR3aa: CASSPRDSGRPDTQYF